A selection of T cell receptor beta chains follows, all from one sample in a study of CD8 T cells in Susac syndrome. TCRdb itself ran the immunoSEQ multiplex PCR reads through MiXCR, one entry per CDR3 protein. This table holds approximately 180,000 distinct CDR3 sequences, 85% to 95% found once. Sequencing was done on a sample of CD4+ T cells from PBMCs. All receptors come from a human donor with multiple sclerosis. The CDR3 runs from the conserved cysteine through the conserved F or W. D genes are given only for firm matches. Clone size is given for some rows only: seen once, a few or many times, or a class if the clone is expanded.

j_call v_call clone_size d_call cdr3_aa cdr3_nt
TRBJ2-2 TRBV28 NA NA CASSFQNTGELFF TGTGCCAGCAGTTTTCAGAACACCGGGGAGCTGTTTTTT
TRBJ1-4 TRBV5-1 NA TRBD1 CASSSPDRANEKLFF TGCGCCAGCAGTTCCCCGGACAGGGCTAATGAAAAACTGTTTTTT
TRBJ2-3 TRBV4-1 NA NA CASSQGRVRLGSTDTQYF TGCGCCAGCAGCCAAGGCCGGGTGCGACTGGGGAGCACAGATACGCAGTATTTT
TRBJ2-1 TRBV20-1 NA NA CSAQYVLDEQFF TGCAGTGCTCAGTACGTACTAGATGAGCAGTTCTTC
TRBJ2-4 TRBV20-1 NA NA CSAEGSWDIQYF TGCAGTGCTGAGGGATCGTGGGACATTCAGTACTTC
TRBJ2-6 TRBV3-1 NA NA CASSQVYAQTGLLSGANVLTF TGTGCCAGCAGCCAGGTGTACGCCCAGACAGGTCTCCTCTCTGGGGCCAACGTCCTGACTTTC
TRBJ2-5 TRBV20-1 NA NA CSARPSGETQYF TGCAGTGCTAGACCCTCAGGAGAGACCCAGTACTTC
TRBJ1-4 TRBV25-1 NA NA CASRDDNQNEKLFF TGTGCCAGCAGGGACGACAACCAGAATGAAAAACTGTTTTTT
TRBJ2-5 TRBV5-4 NA NA CASSQGAAIEETQYF TGTGCCAGCAGCCAAGGAGCAGCTATTGAAGAGACCCAGTACTTC
TRBJ2-7 TRBV20-1 NA NA CSARQGNEQYF TGCAGTGCTAGACAGGGAAACGAGCAGTACTTC
TRBJ2-7 TRBV27 NA TRBD1 CASSSVIGGVYEQYF TGTGCCAGCAGCTCGGTGATAGGGGGCGTTTACGAGCAGTACTTC
TRBJ2-7 TRBV6-6 NA TRBD2 CASGGGYEQYF TGTGCCAGCGGGGGGGGGTACGAGCAGTACTTC
TRBJ1-4 TRBV15 NA NA CATSSQTGPVDEKLFF TGTGCCACCAGCAGCCAGACAGGTCCCGTGGATGAAAAACTGTTTTTT
TRBJ1-2 TRBV12-3/TRBV12-4 NA NA CASSLRRRSYGYTF TGTGCCAGCAGTCTCCGACGGAGATCCTATGGCTACACCTTC
TRBJ2-1 TRBV6-1 NA NA CASSEARMSNEQFF TGTGCCAGCAGTGAAGCGCGGATGAGTAATGAGCAGTTCTTC
TRBJ2-7 TRBV7-2 NA NA CASTQTRDSFYEQYF TGTGCCAGCACCCAAACCCGGGACTCATTCTACGAGCAGTACTTC
TRBJ2-3 TRBV7-3 NA NA CASSRTPSVSTDTQYF TGTGCCAGCAGCCGTACCCCAAGCGTATCCACAGATACGCAGTATTTT
TRBJ2-1 TRBV28 NA NA CASVRGLNEQFF TGTGCCAGCGTTAGGGGGTTAAATGAGCAGTTCTTC
TRBJ2-7 TRBV6-2/TRBV6-3 NA NA CASSDIEAYEQYF TGTGCCAGCAGTGACATAGAAGCCTACGAGCAGTACTTC
TRBJ1-2 TRBV5-1 NA NA CASSMTEFYGYTF TGCGCCAGCAGCATGACAGAGTTCTATGGCTACACCTTC
TRBJ1-5 TRBV20-1 NA NA CSASIGPGSYQPQHF TGCAGTGCTAGCATCGGGCCAGGGAGCTATCAGCCCCAGCATTTT
TRBJ2-7 TRBV27 few TRBD2 CASSSGLAGGYEQYF TGTGCCAGCAGTTCCGGACTAGCGGGAGGCTACGAGCAGTACTTC
TRBJ2-7 TRBV7-2 NA TRBD1 CASSFTGGNEQYF TGTGCCAGCAGCTTTACAGGGGGCAACGAGCAGTACTTC
TRBJ2-1 TRBV6-2/TRBV6-3 NA NA CASSYVLGEGGNEQFF TGTGCCAGCAGTTACGTCTTAGGGGAGGGGGGCAATGAGCAGTTCTTC
TRBJ2-1 TRBV7-2 NA TRBD2 CASSRTSGSRDEQFF TGTGCCAGCAGCAGGACTAGCGGGAGTCGGGATGAGCAGTTCTTC
TRBJ1-6 TRBV7-9 NA TRBD1 CASSLEQGGSPLHF TGTGCCAGCAGCTTAGAGCAGGGGGGTTCACCCCTCCACTTT
TRBJ1-1 TRBV5-8 NA NA CASSLQTEAFF TGTGCCAGCAGCTTGCAGACTGAAGCTTTCTTT
TRBJ1-2 TRBV9 NA NA CASSVGGGANYGYTF TGTGCCAGCAGCGTAGGTGGGGGCGCCAACTATGGCTACACCTTC
TRBJ2-7 TRBV4-3 NA TRBD2 CASSQEWSAGGRRLYEQYF TGCGCCAGCAGCCAAGAGTGGTCCGCGGGAGGCCGAAGACTCTACGAGCAGTACTTC
TRBJ1-4 TRBV20-1 NA TRBD1 CSARETGANEKLFF TGCAGTGCTAGAGAGACAGGGGCTAATGAAAAACTGTTTTTT
TRBJ2-1 TRBV18 NA TRBD2 CASSQLAGVKNEQFF TGTGCCAGCTCCCAACTAGCGGGAGTTAAAAATGAGCAGTTCTTC
TRBJ2-7 TRBV20-1 NA TRBD2 CSAPQAGGAHEQYF TGCAGTGCTCCCCAAGCGGGAGGGGCCCACGAGCAGTACTTC
TRBJ1-2 TRBV5-6 NA NA CASSLGGENYGYTF TGTGCCAGCAGCTTAGGAGGGGAAAACTATGGCTACACCTTC
TRBJ2-1 TRBV11-2 NA TRBD2 CASSAQLAGGILDEQFF TGTGCCAGCAGCGCACAACTAGCGGGAGGGATACTGGATGAGCAGTTCTTC
TRBJ2-2 TRBV10-3 NA NA CAIRANGGPNTGELFF TGTGCCATCAGAGCAAACGGGGGCCCGAACACCGGGGAGCTGTTTTTT
TRBJ2-7 TRBV3-1 NA NA CASSPGGGLWEQYF TGTGCCAGCAGCCCAGGGGGGGGCCTCTGGGAGCAGTACTTC
TRBJ1-1 TRBV6-5 NA TRBD1 CASSYDGQGVTEAFF TGTGCCAGCAGTTACGATGGACAGGGGGTCACTGAAGCTTTCTTT
TRBJ1-1 TRBV3-1 few NA CASSLPGRGLNTEAFF TGTGCCAGCAGCCTCCCTGGACGGGGGCTGAACACTGAAGCTTTCTTT
TRBJ2-3 TRBV5-1 NA NA CASSSGVDTQYF TGCGCCAGCTCGTCGGGGGTTGATACGCAGTATTTT
TRBJ1-5 TRBV7-9 once NA CASSLGTGKNQPQHF TGTGCCAGCAGCCTTGGAACAGGGAAAAATCAGCCCCAGCATTTT
TRBJ2-3 TRBV12-3/TRBV12-4 NA NA CASRDFGGMSTDTQYF TGTGCCAGCAGGGACTTTGGGGGCATGAGCACAGATACGCAGTATTTT
TRBJ2-2 TRBV11-1 few NA CASSLSGELFF TGTGCCAGCAGTCTCTCCGGGGAGCTGTTTTTT
TRBJ2-3 TRBV5-4 NA NA CASSLTGSDTQYF TGTGCCAGCAGCTTAACGGGTTCAGATACGCAGTATTTT
TRBJ2-5 TRBV3-1 NA NA CASSRGPQTQYF TGTGCCAGCAGCCGGGGGCCCCAAACCCAGTACTTC
TRBJ2-1 TRBV10-3 NA TRBD2 CAIQAGRKGVGPNEQFF TGTGCCATCCAGGCCGGGAGGAAAGGCGTAGGGCCCAATGAGCAGTTCTTC
TRBJ1-6 TRBV3-1 NA NA CASSQARTANSPLHF TGTGCCAGCAGCCAAGCAAGGACAGCCAATTCACCCCTCCACTTT
TRBJ1-1 TRBV30 once NA CAWSRSGAEAFF TGTGCCTGGAGTCGGTCCGGCGCTGAAGCTTTCTTT
TRBJ2-1 TRBV23-1 NA NA CASSQPSKGNEQFF TGCGCCAGCAGTCAACCGTCGAAGGGCAATGAGCAGTTCTTC
TRBJ2-1 TRBV15 once TRBD2 CATSRLAGVNSEQFF TGTGCCACCAGCAGATTAGCGGGAGTTAATAGTGAGCAGTTCTTC
TRBJ1-5 TRBV20-1 NA NA CSALAGSNSNQPQHF TGCAGTGCCCTAGCAGGGTCCAATAGCAATCAGCCCCAGCATTTT
TRBJ2-3 TRBV12-3/TRBV12-4 NA TRBD2 CASSLMTSTSGGAGDTQYF TGTGCCAGCAGTTTGATGACCTCGACTAGCGGGGGGGCCGGAGATACGCAGTATTTT
TRBJ2-5 TRBV5-4 NA TRBD1 CASSFGQGAETQYF TGTGCCAGCAGCTTTGGACAGGGGGCAGAGACCCAGTACTTC